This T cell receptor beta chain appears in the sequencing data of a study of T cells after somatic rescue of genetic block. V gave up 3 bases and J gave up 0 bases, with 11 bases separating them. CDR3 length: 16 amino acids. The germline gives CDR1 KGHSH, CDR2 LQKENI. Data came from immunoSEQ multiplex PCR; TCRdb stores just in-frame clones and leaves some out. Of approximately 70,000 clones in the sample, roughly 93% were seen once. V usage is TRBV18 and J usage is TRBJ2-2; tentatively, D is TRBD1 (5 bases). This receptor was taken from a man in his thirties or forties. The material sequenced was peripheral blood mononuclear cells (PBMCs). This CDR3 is CASSPRQTSNTGELFF. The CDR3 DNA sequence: TGTGCCAGCTCACCTAGACAGACATCGAACACCGGGGAGCTGTTTTTT. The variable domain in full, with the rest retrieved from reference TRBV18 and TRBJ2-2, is NAGVMQNPRHLVRRRGQEARLRCSPMKGHSHVYWYRQLPEEGLKFMVYLQKENIIDESGMPKERFSAEFPKEGPSILRIQQVVRGDSAAYFCASSPRQTSNTGELFFGEGSRLTVL.